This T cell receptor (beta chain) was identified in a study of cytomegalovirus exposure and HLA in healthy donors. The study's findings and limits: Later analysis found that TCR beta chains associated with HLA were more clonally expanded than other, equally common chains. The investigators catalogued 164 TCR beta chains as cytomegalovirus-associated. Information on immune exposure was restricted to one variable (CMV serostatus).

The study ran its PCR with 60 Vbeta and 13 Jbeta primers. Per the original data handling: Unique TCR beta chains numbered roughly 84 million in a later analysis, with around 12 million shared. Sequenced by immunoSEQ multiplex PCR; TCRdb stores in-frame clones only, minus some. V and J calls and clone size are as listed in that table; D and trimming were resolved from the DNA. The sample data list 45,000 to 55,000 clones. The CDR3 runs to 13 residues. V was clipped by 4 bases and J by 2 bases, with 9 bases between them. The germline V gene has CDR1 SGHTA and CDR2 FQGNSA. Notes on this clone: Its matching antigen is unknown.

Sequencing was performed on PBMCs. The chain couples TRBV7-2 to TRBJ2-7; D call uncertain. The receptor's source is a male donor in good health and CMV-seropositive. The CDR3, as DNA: TGTGCCAGCAGCTCATACATGGCCTACGAGCAGTACTTC. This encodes CASSSYMAYEQYF.